This section outlines one T cell receptor beta chain sequence together with its context. Its antigen is currently unknown. Germline CDR1 and CDR2: MNHEY and SMNVEV (reference sequence). CDR3 length: 13 amino acids. V lost 5 bases to trimming and J lost 2 bases, with 4 bases between them. A universal primer site was created by template switching, with the cDNA bearing unique molecular identifiers. A single record per CDR3 protein comes from TCRdb applying MiXCR to the 5' RACE reads. The table has approximately 690,000 distinct CDR3 sequences, around 6.1% seen once; the top ten hold approximately 1.6%. This sample is part of a study of identical twins. Study-wide results and caveats: Low generation probability was overrepresented in out-of-frame alpha sequences shared by twins.

This receptor was taken from a man younger than 35 in good health. Sequenced input: naive T cells sorted from blood. V is TRBV27 and J is TRBJ2-6; D not certain. The CDR3 protein is CASSKAGANVLTF. The CDR3 region has the DNA TGTGCCAGCAGTAAGGCTGGGGCCAACGTCCTGACTTTC.